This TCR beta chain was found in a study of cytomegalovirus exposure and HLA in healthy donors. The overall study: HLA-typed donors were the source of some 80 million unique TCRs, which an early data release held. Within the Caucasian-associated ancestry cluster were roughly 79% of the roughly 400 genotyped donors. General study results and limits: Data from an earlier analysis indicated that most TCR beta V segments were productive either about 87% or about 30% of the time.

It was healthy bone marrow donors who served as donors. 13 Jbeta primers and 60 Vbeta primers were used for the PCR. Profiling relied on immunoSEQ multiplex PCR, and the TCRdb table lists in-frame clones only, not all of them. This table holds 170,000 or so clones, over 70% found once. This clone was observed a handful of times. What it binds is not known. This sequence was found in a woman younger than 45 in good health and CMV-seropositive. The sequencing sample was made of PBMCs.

The CDR3: CASSQGLAGAETQYF. CDR3 nucleotide sequence: TGTGCCAGCAGCCAGGGACTAGCGGGAGCAGAGACCCAGTACTTC. The chain uses TRBV7-7 and TRBJ2-5, with 14 bases matching TRBD2. The CDR3 length is 15 residues. Trimming removed 5 bases from V and 4 bases from J; junction bases left unmatched: 3. Germline V gene lookup returns CDR1 SSHAT and CDR2 FNYEAQ (reference sequence).